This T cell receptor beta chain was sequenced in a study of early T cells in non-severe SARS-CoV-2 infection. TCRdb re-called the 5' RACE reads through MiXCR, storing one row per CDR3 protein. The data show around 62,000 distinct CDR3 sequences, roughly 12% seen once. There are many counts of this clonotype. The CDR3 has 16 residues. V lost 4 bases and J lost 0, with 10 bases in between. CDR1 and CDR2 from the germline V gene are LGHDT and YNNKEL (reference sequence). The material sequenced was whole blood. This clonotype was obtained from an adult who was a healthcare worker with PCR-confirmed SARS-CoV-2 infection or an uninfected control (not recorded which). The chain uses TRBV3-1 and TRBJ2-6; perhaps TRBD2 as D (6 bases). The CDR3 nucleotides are TGTGCCAGCAGCCCCCACGGGGGCTCTGGGGCCAACGTCCTGACTTTC. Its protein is CASSPHGGSGANVLTF. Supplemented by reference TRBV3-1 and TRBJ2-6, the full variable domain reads DTAVSQTPKYLVTQMGNDKSIKCEQNLGHDTMYWYKQDSKKFLKIMFSYNNKELIINETVPNRFSPKSPDKAHLNLHINSLELGDSAVYFCASSPHGGSGANVLTFGAGSRLTVL.